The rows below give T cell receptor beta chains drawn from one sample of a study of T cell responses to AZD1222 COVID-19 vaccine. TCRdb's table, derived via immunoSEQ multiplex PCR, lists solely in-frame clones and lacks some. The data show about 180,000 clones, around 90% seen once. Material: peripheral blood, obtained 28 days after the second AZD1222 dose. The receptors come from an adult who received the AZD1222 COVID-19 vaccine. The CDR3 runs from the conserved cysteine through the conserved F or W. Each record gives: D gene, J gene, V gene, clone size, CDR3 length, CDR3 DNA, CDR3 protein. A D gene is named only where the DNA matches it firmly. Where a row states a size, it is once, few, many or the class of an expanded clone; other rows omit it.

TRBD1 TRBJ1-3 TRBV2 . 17 TGTGCCAGCAGTTACCCTCGACAGGGAACGACTGGAAACACCATATATTTT CASSYPRQGTTGNTIYF
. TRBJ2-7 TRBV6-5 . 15 TGTGCCAGCAGTTACTCATCCGGGGTAGGAAACGAGCAGTACTTC CASSYSSGVGNEQYF
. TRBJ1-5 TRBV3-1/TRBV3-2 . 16 TGTGCCAGCAGCCAAGGGGATGCGGGGGCAAACCAGCCCCAGCATTTT CASSQGDAGANQPQHF
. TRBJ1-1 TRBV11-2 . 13 TGTGCCAGCAGCCCCGGGACCTACACTGAAGCTTTCTTT CASSPGTYTEAFF
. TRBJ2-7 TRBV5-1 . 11 TGCGCCAGCAGCTTTCTCTACGAGCAGTACTTC CASSFLYEQYF
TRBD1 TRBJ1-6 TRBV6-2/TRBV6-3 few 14 TGTGCCAGCAGCCTCGGGACAGGGAATTCACCCCTCCACTTT CASSLGTGNSPLHF
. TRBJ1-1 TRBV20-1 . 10 TGCAGTGCGGTCGGACAGCAAGCTTTCTTT CSAVGQQAFF
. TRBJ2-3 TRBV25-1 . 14 TGTGCCAGCAGTGAATCGGACGGCACAGATACGCAGTATTTT CASSESDGTDTQYF
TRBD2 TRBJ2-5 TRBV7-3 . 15 TGTGCCAGCAGCCGAGGGACTAGCGGGGTAGAGACCCAGTACTTC CASSRGTSGVETQYF
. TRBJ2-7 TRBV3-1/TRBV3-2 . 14 TGTGCCAGCAGCCAAAGCTTCACGACCTACGAGCAGTACTTC CASSQSFTTYEQYF
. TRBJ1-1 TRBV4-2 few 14 TGTGCCAGCAGCAACACCGGGGTGAACACTGAAGCTTTCTTT CASSNTGVNTEAFF
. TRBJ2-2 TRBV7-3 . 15 TGTGCCAGCAGCTTAGATCTTCCGAACACCGGGGAGCTGTTTTTT CASSLDLPNTGELFF
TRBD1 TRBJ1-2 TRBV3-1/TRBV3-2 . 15 TGTGCCAGCAGCCAAGAATCGAGACAGGGTAGTGGCTACACCTTC CASSQESRQGSGYTF
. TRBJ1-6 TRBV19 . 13 TGTGCCAGTAGTATAGGACGGAACCCACCCCTCCACTTT CASSIGRNPPLHF
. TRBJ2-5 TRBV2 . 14 TGTGCCAGCAGCGGAGCCAGGGTCCAAGAGACCCAGTACTTC CASSGARVQETQYF
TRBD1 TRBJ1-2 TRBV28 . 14 TGTGCCAGCAGTTCCCCGGACAGGAACTATGGCTACACCTTC CASSSPDRNYGYTF
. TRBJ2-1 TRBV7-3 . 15 TGTGCCAGCAGCTTAACCCGGGACACAAACAATGAGCAGTTCTTC CASSLTRDTNNEQFF
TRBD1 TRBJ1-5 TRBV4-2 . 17 TGTGCCAGCAGCCAAGGCTCGGGACAGGGGGCCGATCAGCCCCAGCATTTT CASSQGSGQGADQPQHF
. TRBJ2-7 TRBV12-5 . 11 TGTGCTAGTGGTTTCGGGGACGAGCAGTACTTC CASGFGDEQYF
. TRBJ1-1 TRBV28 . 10 TGTGCCAGCAGCGACACTGAAGCTTTCTTT CASSDTEAFF
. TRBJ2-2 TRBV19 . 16 TGTGCCAGTAGTATGATCGGGGGCGGAGGCACCGGGGAGCTGTTTTTT CASSMIGGGGTGELFF
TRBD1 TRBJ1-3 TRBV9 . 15 TGTGCCAGCAGCCCTCGGACAGGGGATGGAAACACCATATATTTT CASSPRTGDGNTIYF
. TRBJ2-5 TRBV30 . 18 TGTGCCTGGAGAACACGGCCCTCCCCGCAAAACTTTCAAGAGACCCAGTACTTC CAWRTRPSPQNFQETQYF
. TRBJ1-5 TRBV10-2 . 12 TGCGCCACGTCAGGTTTCAATCAGCCCCAGCATTTT CATSGFNQPQHF
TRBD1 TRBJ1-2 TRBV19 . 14 TGTGCCAGTAGTAAAGGCGGGACAGACTATGGCTACACCTTC CASSKGGTDYGYTF
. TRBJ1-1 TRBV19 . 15 TGTGCCAGTAGTATCTTCCCCCCGTTGAACACTGAAGCTTTCTTT CASSIFPPLNTEAFF
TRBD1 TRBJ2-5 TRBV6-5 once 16 TGTGCCAGCAGTTCCCCGAACAGGGGGCTGGGGGAGACCCAGTACTTC CASSSPNRGLGETQYF
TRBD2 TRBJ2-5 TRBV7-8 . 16 TGTGCCAGCAGCTTAAGTAGCGGGGGCCCCCAAGAGACCCAGTACTTC CASSLSSGGPQETQYF
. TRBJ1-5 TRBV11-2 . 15 TGTGCCAGCAGCTTAGCGGGGGAGAGCAATCAGCCCCAGCATTTT CASSLAGESNQPQHF
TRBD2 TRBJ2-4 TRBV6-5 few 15 TGTGCCAGCAGTCCCGGGACTAGCCGGAAAAACATTCAGTACTTC CASSPGTSRKNIQYF
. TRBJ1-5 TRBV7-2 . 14 TGTGCCAGCAGCTTTTACGGCCGCAATCAGCCCCAGCATTTT CASSFYGRNQPQHF
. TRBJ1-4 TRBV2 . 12 TGTGCCAGCAGTGCATCTAATGAAAAACTGTTTTTT CASSASNEKLFF
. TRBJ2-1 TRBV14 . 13 TGTGCCAGCAGCCAACAGAGCTACAATGAGCAGTTCTTC CASSQQSYNEQFF
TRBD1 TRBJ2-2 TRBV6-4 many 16 TGTGCCAGCAGTGATACCGGGACAGGGTCCGTCGGGGAGCTGTTTTTT CASSDTGTGSVGELFF
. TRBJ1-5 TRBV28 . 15 TGTGCCAGCAGTTTACTCGGGACCTTGGGTCAGCCCCAGCATTTT CASSLLGTLGQPQHF